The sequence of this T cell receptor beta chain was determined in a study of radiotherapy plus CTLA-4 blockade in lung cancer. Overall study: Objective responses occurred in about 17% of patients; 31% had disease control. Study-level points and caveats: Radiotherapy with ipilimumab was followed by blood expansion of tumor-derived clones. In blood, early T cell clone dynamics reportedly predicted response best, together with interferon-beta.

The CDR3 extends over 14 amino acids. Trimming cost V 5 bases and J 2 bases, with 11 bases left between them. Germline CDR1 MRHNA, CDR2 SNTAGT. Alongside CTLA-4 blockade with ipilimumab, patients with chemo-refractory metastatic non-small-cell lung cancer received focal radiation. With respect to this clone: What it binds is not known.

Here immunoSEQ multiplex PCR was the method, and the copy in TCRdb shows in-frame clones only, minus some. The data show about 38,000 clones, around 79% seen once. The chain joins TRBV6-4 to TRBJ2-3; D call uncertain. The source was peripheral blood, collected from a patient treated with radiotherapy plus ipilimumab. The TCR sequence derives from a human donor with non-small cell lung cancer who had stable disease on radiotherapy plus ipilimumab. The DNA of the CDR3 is TGTGCCAGCAGTTCCCACCCTGTCACAGATACGCAGTATTTT. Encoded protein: CASSSHPVTDTQYF.